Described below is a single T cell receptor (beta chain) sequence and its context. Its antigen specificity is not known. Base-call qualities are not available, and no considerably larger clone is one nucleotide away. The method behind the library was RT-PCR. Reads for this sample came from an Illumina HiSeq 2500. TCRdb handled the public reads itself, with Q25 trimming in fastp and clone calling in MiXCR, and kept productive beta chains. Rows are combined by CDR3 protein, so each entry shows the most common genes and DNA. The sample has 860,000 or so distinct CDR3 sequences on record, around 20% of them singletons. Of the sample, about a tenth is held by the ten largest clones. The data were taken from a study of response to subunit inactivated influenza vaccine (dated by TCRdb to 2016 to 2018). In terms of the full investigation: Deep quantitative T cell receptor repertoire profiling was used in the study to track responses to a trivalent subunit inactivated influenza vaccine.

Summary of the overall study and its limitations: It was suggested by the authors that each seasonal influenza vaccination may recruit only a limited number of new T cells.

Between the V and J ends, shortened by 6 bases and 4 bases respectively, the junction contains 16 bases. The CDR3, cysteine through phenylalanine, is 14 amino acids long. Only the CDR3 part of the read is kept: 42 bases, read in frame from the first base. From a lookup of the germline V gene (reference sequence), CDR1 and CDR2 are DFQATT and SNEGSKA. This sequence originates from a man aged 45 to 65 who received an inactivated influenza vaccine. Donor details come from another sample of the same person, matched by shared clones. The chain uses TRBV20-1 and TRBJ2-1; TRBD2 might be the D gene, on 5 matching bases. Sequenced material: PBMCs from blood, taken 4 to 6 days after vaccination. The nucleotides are TGCAGTGCATCCTCCCCAGCGGATTACAATGAGCAGTTCTTC. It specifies CSASSPADYNEQFF.